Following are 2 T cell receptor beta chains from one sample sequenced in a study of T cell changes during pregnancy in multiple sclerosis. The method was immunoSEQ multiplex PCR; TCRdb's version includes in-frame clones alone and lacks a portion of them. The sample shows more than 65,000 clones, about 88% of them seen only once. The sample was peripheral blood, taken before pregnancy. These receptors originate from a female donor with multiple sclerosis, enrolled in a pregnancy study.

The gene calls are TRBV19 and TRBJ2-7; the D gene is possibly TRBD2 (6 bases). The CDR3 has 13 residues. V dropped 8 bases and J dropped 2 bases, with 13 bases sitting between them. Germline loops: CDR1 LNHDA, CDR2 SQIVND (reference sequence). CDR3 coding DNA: TGTGCCAGTCGCGGGGCGTGGGCCTACGAGCAGTACTTC. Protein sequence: CASRGAWAYEQYF.

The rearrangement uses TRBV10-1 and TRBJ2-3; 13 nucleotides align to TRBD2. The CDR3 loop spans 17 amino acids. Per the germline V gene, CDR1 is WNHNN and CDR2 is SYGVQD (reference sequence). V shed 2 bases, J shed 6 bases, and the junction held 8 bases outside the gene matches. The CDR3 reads CASSEPGTSGKGDTQYF. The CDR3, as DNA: TGCGCCAGCAGTGAGCCCGGGACTAGCGGGAAAGGTGATACGCAGTATTTT.